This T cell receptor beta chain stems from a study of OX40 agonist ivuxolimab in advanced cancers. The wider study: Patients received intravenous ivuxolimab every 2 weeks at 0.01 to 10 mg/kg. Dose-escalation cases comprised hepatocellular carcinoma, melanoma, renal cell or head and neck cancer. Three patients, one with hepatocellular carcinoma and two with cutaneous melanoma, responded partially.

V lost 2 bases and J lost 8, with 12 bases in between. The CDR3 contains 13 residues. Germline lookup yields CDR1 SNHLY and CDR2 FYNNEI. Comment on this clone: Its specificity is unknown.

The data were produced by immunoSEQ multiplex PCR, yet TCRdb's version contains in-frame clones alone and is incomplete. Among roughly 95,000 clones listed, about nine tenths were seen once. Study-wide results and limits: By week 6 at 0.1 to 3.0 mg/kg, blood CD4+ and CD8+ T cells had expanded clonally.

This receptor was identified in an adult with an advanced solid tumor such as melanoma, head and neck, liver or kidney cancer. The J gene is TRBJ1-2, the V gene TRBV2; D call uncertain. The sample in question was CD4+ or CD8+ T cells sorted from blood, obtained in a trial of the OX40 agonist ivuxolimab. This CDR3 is CASSEPDFVGYTF. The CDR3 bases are TGTGCCAGCAGTGAACCGGACTTTGTGGGCTACACCTTC.